One TCR beta chain is described in this entry. The source of the sample is a study of blood T cell repertoires in COVID-19. Libraries were prepared by immunoSEQ multiplex PCR; TCRdb keeps only in-frame clonotypes and omits some of them. Altogether about 35,000 clones are present, more than 75% being singletons, with the ten largest covering around 10%. Sample: peripheral blood. The sequence came from a man older than 75 with active COVID-19.

The CDR3 DNA is TGTGCCAGCTCACCAATGGACAGGGGCACTGAAGCTTTCTTT. As protein: CASSPMDRGTEAFF. The chain links TRBV18 to TRBJ1-1; 9 positions match TRBD1. The J segment lost 4 bases and the V segment lost 2 bases, leaving 2 bases of the junction unmatched. The germline V gene has CDR1 KGHSH and CDR2 LQKENI. CDR3 length equals 14 residues.